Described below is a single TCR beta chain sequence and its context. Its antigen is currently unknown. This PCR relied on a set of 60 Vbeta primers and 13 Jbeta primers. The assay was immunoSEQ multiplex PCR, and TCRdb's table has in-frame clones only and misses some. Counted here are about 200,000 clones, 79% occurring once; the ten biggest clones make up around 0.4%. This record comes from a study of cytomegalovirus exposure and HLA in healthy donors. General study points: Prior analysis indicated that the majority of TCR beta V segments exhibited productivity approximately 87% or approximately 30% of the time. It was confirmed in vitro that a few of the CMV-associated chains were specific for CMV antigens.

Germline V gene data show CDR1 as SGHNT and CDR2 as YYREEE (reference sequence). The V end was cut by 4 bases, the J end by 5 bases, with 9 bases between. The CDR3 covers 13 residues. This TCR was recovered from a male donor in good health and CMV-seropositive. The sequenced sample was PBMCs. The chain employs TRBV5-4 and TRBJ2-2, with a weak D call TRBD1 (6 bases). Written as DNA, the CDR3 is TGTGCCAGCAGCCTAGGACAGACCGGGGAGCTGTTTTTT. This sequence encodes CASSLGQTGELFF.